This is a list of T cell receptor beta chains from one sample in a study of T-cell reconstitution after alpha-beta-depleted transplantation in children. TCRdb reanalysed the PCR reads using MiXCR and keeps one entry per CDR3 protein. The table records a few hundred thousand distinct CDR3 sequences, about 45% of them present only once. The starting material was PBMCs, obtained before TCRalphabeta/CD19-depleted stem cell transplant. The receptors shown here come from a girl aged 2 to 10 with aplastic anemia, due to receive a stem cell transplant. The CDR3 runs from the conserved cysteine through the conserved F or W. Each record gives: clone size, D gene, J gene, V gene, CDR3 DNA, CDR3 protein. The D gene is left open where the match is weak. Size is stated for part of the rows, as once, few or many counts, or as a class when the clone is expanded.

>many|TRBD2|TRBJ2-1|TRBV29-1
TGCAGCGTTCGATCGGCGGGAGGGAGGAATGAGCAGTTCTTC
CSVRSAGGRNEQFF
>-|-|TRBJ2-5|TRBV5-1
TGCGCCAGCAGCACGGGACGAGTACAAGAGACCCAGTACTTC
CASSTGRVQETQYF
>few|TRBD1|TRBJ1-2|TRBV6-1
TGTGCCAGCAGTCTGACAGGGAGGGATGGCTACACCTTC
CASSLTGRDGYTF
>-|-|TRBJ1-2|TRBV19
TGTGCCAGTAGTATAGACCCTTATGGCTACACCTTC
CASSIDPYGYTF
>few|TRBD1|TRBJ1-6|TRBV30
TGTGCCTGGGAGACAGGGGATAATTCACCCCTCCACTTT
CAWETGDNSPLHF
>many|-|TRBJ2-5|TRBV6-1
TGTGCCAGCAGTGATGCTCGGGGTCTAGAGACCCAGTACTTC
CASSDARGLETQYF
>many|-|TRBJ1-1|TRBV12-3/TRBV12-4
TGTGCCAGCAGCCTAGGGGGTCTAGCTGAAGCTTTCTTT
CASSLGGLAEAFF
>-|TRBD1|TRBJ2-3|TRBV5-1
TGCGCCAGCAGCGCAGGGACAGGGGGATCAGATACGCAGTATTTT
CASSAGTGGSDTQYF
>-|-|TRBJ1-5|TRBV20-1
TGCAGTGCCCTAAGGGGTCAGCCCCAGCATTTT
CSALRGQPQHF
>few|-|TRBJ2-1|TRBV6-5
TGTGCCAGCAGTTACTCGAGGACCGAGGGTGAGCAGTTCTTC
CASSYSRTEGEQFF
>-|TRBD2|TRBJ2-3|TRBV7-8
TGTGCCAGCAGCTTACTCGCGGGGACTACTAGCACAGATACGCAGTATTTT
CASSLLAGTTSTDTQYF
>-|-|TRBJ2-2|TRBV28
TGTGCCAGCAGTTACCCCAGGGAGCAGGGCGGGGAGCTGTTTTTT
CASSYPREQGGELFF
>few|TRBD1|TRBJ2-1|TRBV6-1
TGTGCCAGCAGCTCGGCCTGGGCAGGGGGCAATGAGCAGTTCTTC
CASSSAWAGGNEQFF
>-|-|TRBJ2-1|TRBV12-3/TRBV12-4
TGTGCCAGCAGTAGACAGGCCTACTTCCCCTATGAGCAGTTCTTC
CASSRQAYFPYEQFF
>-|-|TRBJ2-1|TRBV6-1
TGTGCCAGCAGTGAAGTGGCCCGGGCTAGGTCGGATTATGAGCAGTTCTTC
CASSEVARARSDYEQFF
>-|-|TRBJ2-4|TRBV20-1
TGCAATGCTAGCCCCATGACCAAAAACATTCAGTACTTC
CNASPMTKNIQYF
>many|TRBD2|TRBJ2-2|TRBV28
TGTGCCAGCACCAGGGCGGGAGGTACCGGGGAGCTGTTTTTT
CASTRAGGTGELFF
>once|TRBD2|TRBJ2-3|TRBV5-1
TGCGCCAGCAGCTTCGCGCTAGCGGGAGAAGATACGCAGTATTTT
CASSFALAGEDTQYF
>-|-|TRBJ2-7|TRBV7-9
TGTGCCAGCAGCTTAGCCGTAAGGGGGGAAGGCGAGCAGTACTTC
CASSLAVRGEGEQYF
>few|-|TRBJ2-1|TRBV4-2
TGTGCCAGCAGCCACCGGGACGACGCCTACAATGAGCAGTTCTTC
CASSHRDDAYNEQFF
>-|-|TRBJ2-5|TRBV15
TGTGCCACCAGCAGAGATCGGGTCAGGGAAGAGACCCAGTACTTC
CATSRDRVREETQYF
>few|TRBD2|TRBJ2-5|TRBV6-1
TGTGCCAGCAGTCAAGCGGGATGGCAAGAGACCCAGTACTTC
CASSQAGWQETQYF
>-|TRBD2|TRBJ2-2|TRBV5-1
TGCGCCAGCAGCCTCGACGGGCGGGAGACCGGGGAGCTGTTTTTT
CASSLDGRETGELFF
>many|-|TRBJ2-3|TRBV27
TGTGCCAGCAAAGGCTTCCTGGGGACAGATACGCAGTATTTT
CASKGFLGTDTQYF
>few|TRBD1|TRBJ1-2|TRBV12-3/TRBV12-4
TGTGCCAGCAGCATAGGACAGGTAGCTAACTATGGCTACACCTTC
CASSIGQVANYGYTF
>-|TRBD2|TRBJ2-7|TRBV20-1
TGCAGTGCCCCAAGACTAGCGGGAGTATCCTACGAGCAGTACTTC
CSAPRLAGVSYEQYF
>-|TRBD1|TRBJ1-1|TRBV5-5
TGTGCCAGCAGCTTCGGGACAGTCGCGAACACTGAAGCTTTCTTT
CASSFGTVANTEAFF
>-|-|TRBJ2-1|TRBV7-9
TGTGCCAGCAGCCCCCTGGTAGGGACAAGCTCCTACAATGAGCAGTTCTTC
CASSPLVGTSSYNEQFF
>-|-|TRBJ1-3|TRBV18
TGTGCCAGCTCACCACAGGGAGAACCTGGAAACACCATATATTTT
CASSPQGEPGNTIYF
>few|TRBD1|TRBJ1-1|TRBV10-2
TGCGCCAGCAGAAGGGACAGGGAGGCTGAAGCTTTCTTT
CASRRDREAEAFF
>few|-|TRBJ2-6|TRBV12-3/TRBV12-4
TGTGCCAGCAGTTTAGCAAGTCGGGGGCTGTTAGTCTCTGGGGCCAACGTCCTGACTTTC
CASSLASRGLLVSGANVLTF
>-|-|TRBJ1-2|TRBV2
TGTGCCAGCAATCAAGGGCACTATGGCTACACCTTC
CASNQGHYGYTF
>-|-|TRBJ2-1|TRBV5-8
TGTGCCAGCAGCGCGTGGCGGGACAAGAGGACATATGAGCAGTTCTTC
CASSAWRDKRTYEQFF
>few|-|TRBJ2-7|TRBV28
TGTGCCAGCAGTTTTCCTACAGGGACGCGGTACTTC
CASSFPTGTRYF
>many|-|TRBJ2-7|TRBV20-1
TGCAGTGCTAGAGCAGGGGACCCACCCTACGAGCAGTACTTC
CSARAGDPPYEQYF
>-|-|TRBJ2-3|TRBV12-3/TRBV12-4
TGTGCCAGCAGTTTAGAATTGGACACCTCTAGCACAGATACGCAGTATTTT
CASSLELDTSSTDTQYF
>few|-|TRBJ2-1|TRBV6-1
TGTGCCAGCAGTGACAGGCGGAACTACAATGAGCAGTTCTTC
CASSDRRNYNEQFF
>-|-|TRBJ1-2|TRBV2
TGTGCCAGCAGTGAACAGGGGAACTATGGCTACACCTTC
CASSEQGNYGYTF
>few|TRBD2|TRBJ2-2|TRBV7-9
TGTGCCAGCAGAACTACTAGCGGGAGGGCTAGCACCGGGGAGCTGTTTTTT
CASRTTSGRASTGELFF
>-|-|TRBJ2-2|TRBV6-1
TGTGCCAGCGGCCTCCTAGAACGGGAGCTGTTTTTT
CASGLLERELFF
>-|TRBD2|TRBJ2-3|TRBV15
TGTGCCACCAGCGGCGCGGGGGATTCAGATACGCAGTATTTT
CATSGAGDSDTQYF
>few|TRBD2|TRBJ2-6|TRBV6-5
TGTGCCAGCAGTTACAAACTAGCGGGAGTCTCTGGGGCCAACGTCCTGACTTTC
CASSYKLAGVSGANVLTF
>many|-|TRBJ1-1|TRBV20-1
TGCAGCGCGTCGGACGACACAGGTGAAGCTTTCTTT
CSASDDTGEAFF
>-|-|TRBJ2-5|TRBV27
TGTGCCAGCAGCCTGTCTCGCGCCAAAGAGACCCAGTACTTC
CASSLSRAKETQYF
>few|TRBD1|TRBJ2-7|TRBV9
TGTGCCAGCAGCGTATACGCACAGGGGGTCGGCGAGCAGTACTTC
CASSVYAQGVGEQYF
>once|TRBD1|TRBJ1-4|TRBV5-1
TGCGCCAGCAGCGGAGGGACAGGAGGATTCGGGGGAAATGAAAAACTGTTTTTT
CASSGGTGGFGGNEKLFF
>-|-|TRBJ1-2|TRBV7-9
TGTGCCAGCAGCTACGGGAGGGTTTGGAACTATGGCTACACCTTC
CASSYGRVWNYGYTF
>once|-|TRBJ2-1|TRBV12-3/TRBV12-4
TGTGCCAGCAGTCGAATCGAAAGCTACAATGAGCAGTTCTTC
CASSRIESYNEQFF
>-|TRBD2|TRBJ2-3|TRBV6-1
TGTGCCAGCACCCCGACTAGCGGGGTTTCTGATACGCAGTATTTT
CASTPTSGVSDTQYF
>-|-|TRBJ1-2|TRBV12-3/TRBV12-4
TGTGCCAGCGCGAGTGTACAGGGCTATGGCTACACCTTC
CASASVQGYGYTF
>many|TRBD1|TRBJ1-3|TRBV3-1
TGTGCCAGCAGCCGCCGGGACAGCATCTCTGGAAACACCATATATTTT
CASSRRDSISGNTIYF
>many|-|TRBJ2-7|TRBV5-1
TGCGCCAGCAGCTTGGCAGGGGGGAGCGAGCAGTACTTC
CASSLAGGSEQYF
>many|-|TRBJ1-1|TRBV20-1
TGCAGTGCTAGAGACCAACCCAGGGGAGGCACTGAAGCTTTCTTT
CSARDQPRGGTEAFF
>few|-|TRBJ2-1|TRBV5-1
TGCGCCAGCAGCTTGGTTCGGAGCTCCTACAATGAGCAGTTCTTC
CASSLVRSSYNEQFF